Included here is one TCR beta chain sequence, with context. Data came from immunoSEQ multiplex PCR; TCRdb stores just in-frame clones and leaves some out. This sample carries about 6,700 clones, around 83% of them seen once, and the ten largest clones take 30% to 35%. This record comes from a study of blood T cell dynamics during melanoma immunotherapy. Regarding time point: week 3, after first cycle of checkpoint inhibitor. V lost 5 bases to trimming and J lost 1 base, with 11 bases between them. The V gene's germline CDR1 is LNHDA and CDR2 SQIVND (reference sequence). CDR3 size: 15 residues. This specimen was blood, taken from a patient treated with checkpoint blockade. This clonotype was sampled from a human donor with melanoma. Some clones in this sample may be carry-over from other donors' samples. The chain has TRBV19 and TRBJ1-4; D ambiguous. The CDR3 spells CASSPLLGTNEKLFF. CDR3 coding DNA: TGTGCCAGTAGTCCGCTCTTGGGAACTAATGAAAAACTGTTTTTT.